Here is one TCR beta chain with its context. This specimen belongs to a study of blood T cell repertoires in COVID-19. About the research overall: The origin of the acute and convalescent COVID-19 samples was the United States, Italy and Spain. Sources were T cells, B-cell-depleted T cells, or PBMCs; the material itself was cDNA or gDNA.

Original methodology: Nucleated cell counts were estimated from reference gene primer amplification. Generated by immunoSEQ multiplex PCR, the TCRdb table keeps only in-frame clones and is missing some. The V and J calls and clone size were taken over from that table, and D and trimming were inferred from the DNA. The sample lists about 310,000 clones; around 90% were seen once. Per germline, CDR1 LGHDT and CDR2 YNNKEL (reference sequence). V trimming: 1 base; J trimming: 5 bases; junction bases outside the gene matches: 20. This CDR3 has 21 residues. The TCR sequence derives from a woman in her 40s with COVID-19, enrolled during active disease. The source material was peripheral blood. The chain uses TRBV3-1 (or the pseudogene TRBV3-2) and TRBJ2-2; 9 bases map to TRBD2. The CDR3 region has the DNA TGTGCCAGCAGCCAAGGTCTTCACGGAAATAGCGGGGGACTCTCAACCGGGGAGCTGTTTTTT. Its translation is CASSQGLHGNSGGLSTGELFF.